One and the same sample provided the 7 T cell receptor beta chains below, sequenced in a study of CD8 T cells in Susac syndrome (dated by TCRdb to the late 2010s). Library prep was done by the immunoSEQ multiplex PCR assay. RNA was extracted using the RNeasy kit, and roughly 0.5 to 1 ug of the RNA was reverse transcribed with random hexamers. TCRdb reran the public reads through fastp at Q25 and MiXCR, keeping productive beta chains. Here each entry gathers all rows of one CDR3 protein and keeps the most common genes and DNA. The sample table records around 270,000 distinct CDR3 sequences; approximately 89% of these occur just once. The ten top clones hold 0.18% of the sample. Sequenced material: CD8+ T cells from PBMCs. The receptor set was obtained from a human donor with multiple sclerosis.

This clonotype was seen only once. The chain recombines TRBV5-6 with TRBJ1-2, with D tentatively TRBD1 (6 bases). This CDR3 is 13 amino acids long. Germline lookup yields CDR1 SGHDT and CDR2 YYEEEE. The germline V and J ends were trimmed by 1 base and 7 bases, with 11 bases remaining between them. The CDR3 reads CASSLLGGPGYTF. The CDR3 nucleotides read TGTGCCAGCAGCTTGCTCGGGGGGCCTGGCTACACCTTC.

The chain links TRBV24-1 to TRBJ2-1; D is unresolved. The CDR3 loop spans 15 amino acids. Germline V gene data show CDR1 as KGHDR and CDR2 as SFDVKD. Trimming left V 4 bases short and J 9 bases short, with 18 bases between. Here the CDR3 reads CATSDPDILVGEQFF. The CDR3 DNA follows: TGTGCCACCAGTGACCCGGATATTCTGGTTGGTGAGCAGTTCTTC.

The chain carries TRBV6-2 or TRBV6-3 and TRBJ1-5; 9 nucleotides match TRBD1. This CDR3 comprises 14 residues. The V and J ends lost 5 bases and 5 bases, in that order; junction bases with no gene match: 4. The germline V gene encodes CDR1 MNHEY and CDR2 SVGEGT. This chain's CDR3 is CASSQGQGYQPQHF. The CDR3 DNA is TGTGCCAGCAGTCAGGGACAGGGCTATCAGCCCCAGCATTTT.

The chain carries TRBV20-1 and TRBJ2-2; D gene uncertain. Trimming removed 2 bases from V and 0 bases from J, with 7 bases in between. The CDR3 sequence is 14 residues long. Germline CDR1 reads DFQATT; CDR2 reads SNEGSKA (reference sequence). The CDR3 loop is CSARYRSNTGELFF. The CDR3 region has the DNA TGCAGTGCTAGATACAGATCGAACACCGGGGAGCTGTTTTTT.

The rearrangement links TRBV9 to TRBJ2-7; 11 bases are shared with TRBD2. The ends lost 3 bases at V and 3 bases at J; junction bases unmatched: 5. This CDR3 is built from 15 residues. Per germline, CDR1 SGDLS and CDR2 YYNGEE. The CDR3 protein is CASSGWTSGHYEQYF. CDR3 bases: TGTGCCAGCAGCGGATGGACTAGCGGGCACTACGAGCAGTACTTC. The variable domain in full, with the rest retrieved from reference TRBV9 and TRBJ2-7, is DSGVTQTPKHLITATGQRVTLRCSPRSGDLSVYWYQQSLDQGLQFLIQYYNGEERAKGNILERFSAQQFPDLHSELNLSSLELGDSALYFCASSGWTSGHYEQYFGPGTRLTVT.

The chain combines TRBV27 with TRBJ2-2; 12 nucleotides align to TRBD2. The CDR3 is 14 residues long. CDR1 and CDR2 from the germline V gene are MNHEY and SMNVEV (reference sequence). After removal of 9 bases from V and 6 bases from J, the junction contained 5 bases not matched to a gene. CDR3 loop: CASRLAGAAGELFF. The CDR3 region has the DNA TGTGCCAGTAGACTAGCGGGGGCGGCCGGGGAGCTGTTTTTT.

V is TRBV4-3 and J is TRBJ1-5, with D uncertain. V lost 0 bases to trimming and J lost 7 bases, with 16 bases between them. The length of the CDR3 is 16 residues. Germline V gene sequence: CDR1 LGHNA, CDR2 YSLEER. In DNA, the CDR3 is TGCGCCAGCAGCCAAGACCCCGGCCCGGCCGACCAGCCCCAGCATTTT. Translation gives CASSQDPGPADQPQHF.